Presented here are 30 T cell receptor beta chains from one specimen sequenced in a study of shared clonotypes between healthy human individuals. The method was immunoSEQ multiplex PCR; TCRdb's version includes in-frame clones alone and lacks a portion of them. The profile shows under 850,000 clones, 55% to 80% of them singletons. Sequencing was done on a sample of memory CD4+ T cells sorted from blood. As to subset: CD45RA-negative fraction. The receptors shown here come from a woman aged 25 to 39 in good health.

The gene calls are TRBV7-9 and TRBJ1-4; TRBD1 might be the D (5 bases). CDR3 length: 14 amino acids. V was trimmed by 1 base and J by 7 bases, leaving 10 bases between them. The germline gives CDR1 SEHNR, CDR2 FQNEAQ (reference sequence). The chain's CDR3 is CASSLEGLSEKLFF. The CDR3 DNA follows: TGTGCCAGCAGCTTAGAGGGGCTTAGTGAAAAACTGTTTTTT.

As to this clone: Other nucleotide sequences from this sample produce the same CDR3. The chain employs TRBV5-1 and TRBJ2-3, with TRBD2 as a possible D gene (5 bases). Germline V gene sequence: CDR1 SGHRS, CDR2 YFSETQ. The V end lost 5 bases, the J end lost 1 base, and 11 bases lay between the germline ends. The CDR3 length is 14 residues. The DNA of the CDR3 is TGCGCCAGCAGTCGCGACGGGGGCACAGATACGCAGTATTTT. The encoded protein is CASSRDGGTDTQYF.

This chain joins TRBV7-2 and TRBJ2-2; 9 bases align to TRBD2. CDR1 and CDR2 (germline): SGHTA, FQGNSA. This CDR3 contains 16 residues. V gave up 5 bases and J gave up 2 bases; unmatched junction bases: 6. In DNA form, the CDR3 reads TGTGCCAGCAGCGGTACTAGCGGGCGAAACACCGGGGAGCTGTTTTTT. Its protein product is CASSGTSGRNTGELFF. Based on the CDR3 plus reference TRBV7-2 and TRBJ2-2, the full variable domain is GAGVSQSPSNKVTEKGKDVELRCDPISGHTALYWYRQSLGQGLEFLIYFQGNSAPDKSGLPSDRFSAERTGGSVSTLTIQRTQQEDSAVYLCASSGTSGRNTGELFFGEGSRLTVL.

The chain carries TRBV4-1 and TRBJ2-3; 7 bases line up with TRBD2. After removal of 6 bases from V and 7 bases from J, the junction contained 7 bases not matched to a gene. Germline assignment: CDR1 MGHRA and CDR2 YSYEKL. The CDR3 totals 13 residues. CDR3 nucleotide sequence: TGCGCCAGCAGACCTCCGGGGGGATATACGCAGTATTTT. Its protein product is CASRPPGGYTQYF.

This clone was recorded a few times. The V gene is TRBV27, the J gene TRBJ2-1, with D unresolved. The CDR3 is 15 amino acids. Germline CDR1 and CDR2: MNHEY and SMNVEV (reference sequence). The V and J ends lost 0 bases and 0 bases respectively, with 6 bases between them. CDR3 sequence (DNA): TGTGCCAGCAGTTTATCGATTAGCTCCTACAATGAGCAGTTCTTC. Translating it yields CASSLSISSYNEQFF.

V gene TRBV11-3 combines with J gene TRBJ2-2, with 7 bases matching TRBD1. This CDR3 has 14 amino acids. Germline trimming cut 5 bases from V and 5 bases from J; bases unmatched to any gene: 5. The germline V gene has CDR1 SGHNT and CDR2 YENEEA. This chain's CDR3 is CASSRSQGTGELFF. Here the CDR3 DNA reads TGTGCCAGCAGCCGATCACAGGGGACCGGGGAGCTGTTTTTT.

The rearrangement links TRBV28 to TRBJ1-5; 7 nucleotides agree with TRBD1. V shed 7 bases and J 5 bases; nucleotides not matched to a gene: 11. The CDR3 spans 15 residues. The germline V gene has CDR1 MDHEN and CDR2 SYDVKM. The CDR3 region is CASNPARGAYQPQHF. In DNA form, the CDR3 reads TGTGCCAGCAACCCTGCCAGGGGGGCCTATCAGCCCCAGCATTTT.

This chain uses TRBV19 with TRBJ2-1; TRBD2 matches 9 bases. This CDR3 contains 15 residues. CDR1 and CDR2 from the germline V gene are LNHDA and SQIVND (reference sequence). The ends lost 6 bases at V and 11 bases at J; junction bases unmatched: 14. CDR3: CASSPSGVMKTKQFF. The CDR3 nucleotides are TGTGCCAGTAGCCCTAGCGGGGTAATGAAGACGAAGCAGTTCTTC.

This rearrangement joins TRBV12-2 to TRBJ1-5. TRBV12-2 is termed a pseudogene. The CDR3 is made up of 13 amino acids. CDR3 protein: CASRLPPCVPQHF. The CDR3 nucleotides are TGTGCAAGTCGCTTACCCCCCTGCGTTCCCCAGCATTTT.

This clone has a single count. The chain carries TRBV2 and TRBJ2-7; D might be TRBD1 or TRBD2, each matching 5 bases. Germline V lookup: CDR1 SNHLY, CDR2 FYNNEI. Between the trimmed V and J ends, which lost 8 bases and 2 bases, there was a span of 13 bases. This CDR3 region has 13 residues. The CDR3 sequence is CASRRDGPYEQYF. The DNA of the CDR3 is TGTGCCAGCCGCCGGGACGGACCCTACGAGCAGTACTTC.

J is TRBJ2-1 and V is TRBV27; D is ambiguous. Germline values: CDR1 MNHEY, CDR2 SMNVEV (reference sequence). Trimming pared 9 bases from V and 10 bases from J, leaving 16 bases between. There are 12 residues in the CDR3. The CDR3, as DNA: TGTGCCAGTATAGGTCCGGTAGGAGAGCAGTTCTTC. Amino acids: CASIGPVGEQFF.

The rearrangement links TRBV19 to TRBJ1-5; possible D gene TRBD1, 6 bases. There are 20 residues in the CDR3. Germline V gene lookup returns CDR1 LNHDA and CDR2 SQIVND (reference sequence). V was trimmed by 6 bases and J by 6 bases, leaving 33 bases between them. CDR3: CASSPGPIQGKGAFRQPQHF. The CDR3 bases are TGTGCCAGTAGCCCCGGCCCAATACAGGGTAAAGGTGCGTTCCGTCAGCCCCAGCATTTT. The whole variable domain, remainder taken from reference TRBV19 and TRBJ1-5, is DGGITQSPKYLFRKEGQNVTLSCEQNLNHDAMYWYRQDPGQGLRLIYYSQIVNDFQKGDIAEGYSVSREKKESFPLTVTSAQKNPTAFYLCASSPGPIQGKGAFRQPQHFGDGTRLSIL.

This CDR3 is CSVTGTVLGEQYF. CDR3 coding DNA: TGCAGCGTAACAGGGACAGTCCTTGGCGAGCAGTACTTC. The genes are TRBV29-1 and TRBJ2-7; 7 bases align to TRBD1. The CDR3 runs 13 residues. Germline V gives CDR1 SQVTM, CDR2 ANQGSEA. J gave up 6 bases and V 6 bases, and 11 bases lay outside the gene matches.

The J gene is TRBJ2-1, the V gene TRBV7-8; possibly TRBD1 or TRBD2 for D (5 bases each). The CDR3 has 16 amino acids. Germline CDR1 and CDR2: SGHVS and FQNEAQ. V lost 5 bases and J 10 bases, leaving 24 bases between the germline ends. The CDR3 reads CASSQPLTGAGKEQFF. CDR3 bases: TGTGCCAGCAGCCAGCCGCTCACCGGGGCAGGCAAAGAGCAGTTCTTC.

The chain combines TRBV19 with TRBJ2-5; 9 bases align to TRBD2. The ends lost 5 bases at V and 4 bases at J; junction bases unmatched: 11. Germline V gives CDR1 LNHDA, CDR2 SQIVND (reference sequence). CDR3 length: 16 amino acids. The CDR3 nucleotides are TGTGCCAGTAGTGGGGCTGGCGGGAGGGCCGGAGAGACCCAGTACTTC. Residues: CASSGAGGRAGETQYF.

The chain couples TRBV28 to TRBJ1-2; D possibly corresponds to TRBD1 (5 bases). Between the trimmed V and J ends, which lost 3 bases and 3 bases, there was a span of 14 bases. The CDR3 spans 15 residues. The germline V gene has CDR1 MDHEN and CDR2 SYDVKM. CDR3 sequence (DNA): TGTGCCAGCAGTTTCGGGGGTGCATCGGACTATGGCTACACCTTC. This gives the protein CASSFGGASDYGYTF.

The V gene is TRBV11-2, the J gene TRBJ1-5; D is uncertain. The CDR3 length is 16 residues. V lost 5 bases, J lost 1 base, and 15 bases lay in between. Germline CDR1 and CDR2: SGHAT and FQNNGV. In DNA form, the CDR3 reads TGTGCCAGCAGCAGAACGGCAGTATCCAGCAATCAGCCCCAGCATTTT. It specifies CASSRTAVSSNQPQHF. The variable domain in full, with the rest retrieved from reference TRBV11-2 and TRBJ1-5, is EAGVAQSPRYKIIEKRQSVAFWCNPISGHATLYWYQQILGQGPKLLIQFQNNGVVDDSQLPKDRFSAERLKGVDSTLKIQPAKLEDSAVYLCASSRTAVSSNQPQHFGDGTRLSIL.

The CDR3 DNA sequence: TGTGCCAGCAGCGACGGGACTAGCGTTACAGATACGCAGTATTTT. Translation gives CASSDGTSVTDTQYF. The chain uses TRBV11-3 and TRBJ2-3; 10 nucleotides agree with TRBD2. The CDR3 spans 15 residues. V gave up 5 bases and J gave up 3 bases; unmatched junction bases: 5. Looked up from germline, CDR1 is SGHNT and CDR2 is YENEEA.

This clone was counted a few times. The rearrangement joins TRBV28 to TRBJ2-2; D remains unclear. With 4 bases removed from V and 8 bases from J, the gap between germline ends came to 17 bases. This CDR3 is 15 amino acids long. Germline CDR1 is MDHEN and CDR2 is SYDVKM. The CDR3 DNA follows: TGTGCCAGCAGTTCCCCTTATGCAGTCACTGGGGAGCTGTTTTTT. Its protein is CASSSPYAVTGELFF.

The rearrangement uses TRBV18 and TRBJ1-4, with 7 bases aligning to TRBD1. Trimming cost V 4 bases and J 3 bases; bases outside gene matches: 2. The CDR3 has 14 amino acids. Germline-derived CDR1 and CDR2 are KGHSH and LQKENI. The DNA of the CDR3 is TGTGCCAGCTCACGCGACAGGGCTAATGAAAAACTGTTTTTT. It translates to CASSRDRANEKLFF. The whole variable domain, remainder taken from reference TRBV18 and TRBJ1-4, is NAGVMQNPRHLVRRRGQEARLRCSPMKGHSHVYWYRQLPEEGLKFMVYLQKENIIDESGMPKERFSAEFPKEGPSILRIQQVVRGDSAAYFCASSRDRANEKLFFGSGTQLSVL.

This chain links TRBV18 with TRBJ2-7; 7 bases align to TRBD2. Germline V gene sequence: CDR1 KGHSH, CDR2 LQKENI. Trimming cost V 3 bases and J 3 bases; bases outside gene matches: 8. This CDR3 has 15 residues. The CDR3 DNA reads TGTGCCAGCTCACCGCGGTCCCTAGCGGACTACGAGCAGTACTTC. Protein sequence: CASSPRSLADYEQYF. The full variable domain, in which reference TRBV18 and TRBJ2-7 provide the parts outside the CDR3, is NAGVMQNPRHLVRRRGQEARLRCSPMKGHSHVYWYRQLPEEGLKFMVYLQKENIIDESGMPKERFSAEFPKEGPSILRIQQVVRGDSAAYFCASSPRSLADYEQYFGPGTRLTVT.

This clone occurred a few times. V usage is TRBV28 and J usage is TRBJ1-2; TRBD1 matches 10 bases. The germline CDR1 and CDR2 sequences are MDHEN and SYDVKM. This CDR3 is built from 13 residues. The trim removed 5 bases at V and 7 bases at J, leaving 4 bases unmatched. CDR3 DNA sequence: TGTGCCAGCAGTGGGGACAGGGGTATTGGCTACACCTTC. Encoded protein: CASSGDRGIGYTF.

V and J are TRBV28 and TRBJ1-2, with 7 bases identical to TRBD1. The germline CDR1 and CDR2 sequences are MDHEN and SYDVKM. CDR3 length: 14 residues. V gave up 4 bases and J gave up 8 bases; unmatched junction bases: 10. As DNA, the CDR3 is TGTGCCAGCAGTTCCCTATTGCCAGGGGGGGGCTACACCTTC. It translates to CASSSLLPGGGYTF.

The chain uses TRBV4-1 and TRBJ1-2; D is ambiguous. From germline, CDR1 is MGHRA and CDR2 YSYEKL. The CDR3 is 13 amino acids. Trimming removed 4 bases at V and 4 bases at J, with 10 bases between. The CDR3, as DNA: TGCGCCAGCAGCCCCCTACCTTTCTATGGCTACACCTTC. This sequence encodes CASSPLPFYGYTF.

The chain couples TRBV11-2 to TRBJ2-2, with D unclear. V was cut by 5 bases and J by 3 bases, with 4 bases left in between. Germline CDR1 and CDR2: SGHAT and FQNNGV. This CDR3 comprises 12 residues. CDR3 sequence (DNA): TGTGCCAGCAGCCTTTACACCGGGGAGCTGTTTTTT. Translating gives CASSLYTGELFF.

This chain connects TRBV18 to TRBJ2-7, with D perhaps matching TRBD2 (7 bases). This CDR3 has 20 residues. CDR1 and CDR2 (germline): KGHSH, LQKENI. Trimming pared 0 bases from V and 3 bases from J, leaving 27 bases between. This chain's CDR3 is CASSPPTGAAGVGASYEQYF. Written as DNA, the CDR3 is TGTGCCAGCTCACCACCGACGGGGGCCGCGGGGGTCGGCGCGAGCTACGAGCAGTACTTC. The entire variable domain, with the rest obtained from reference TRBV18 and TRBJ2-7, is as follows: NAGVMQNPRHLVRRRGQEARLRCSPMKGHSHVYWYRQLPEEGLKFMVYLQKENIIDESGMPKERFSAEFPKEGPSILRIQQVVRGDSAAYFCASSPPTGAAGVGASYEQYFGPGTRLTVT.

The V and J genes are TRBV5-4 and TRBJ2-2, with D tentatively TRBD1 (5 bases). Trimming shortened V by 3 bases and J by 4 bases, and 7 bases separated the two germline ends. CDR1 SGHNT and CDR2 YYREEE come from the germline V gene (reference sequence). This CDR3 has 13 residues. CDR3 DNA: TGTGCCAGCAGCTCAAGGGGCACCGGGGAGCTGTTTTTT. It yields the protein CASSSRGTGELFF.

The CDR3 DNA is TGTGCCTGGACGATGGCCAGCTCCTACGAGCAGTACTTC. As protein: CAWTMASSYEQYF. This sequence joins TRBV30 and TRBJ2-7; no clear D gene. The germline V gene encodes CDR1 GTSNPN and CDR2 SVGIG (reference sequence). CDR3 size: 13 residues. Trimming shortened V by 4 bases and J by 0 bases, and 10 bases separated the two germline ends.

This clone was seen only a few times. V gene TRBV28 combines with J gene TRBJ2-6; D is possibly TRBD2 (6 bases). The V and J ends lost 5 bases and 0 bases respectively, with 17 bases between them. The germline V gene has CDR1 MDHEN and CDR2 SYDVKM. The CDR3 runs 18 residues. CDR3 nucleotide sequence: TGTGCCAGCAGTAGGTCCGGGACTCCCGTCTCTGGGGCCAACGTCCTGACTTTC. This codes for CASSRSGTPVSGANVLTF.

The chain links TRBV7-2 to TRBJ2-7, with TRBD2 as a possible D gene (6 bases). The CDR3 extends over 13 amino acids. V lost 3 bases and J lost 6, with 12 bases in between. Germline assignment: CDR1 SGHTA and CDR2 FQGNSA. CDR3 DNA: TGTGCCAGCAGCTTGCGGGAAGACGGCGAGCAGTACTTC. It codes for CASSLREDGEQYF. The whole variable domain, remainder taken from reference TRBV7-2 and TRBJ2-7, is GAGVSQSPSNKVTEKGKDVELRCDPISGHTALYWYRQSLGQGLEFLIYFQGNSAPDKSGLPSDRFSAERTGGSVSTLTIQRTQQEDSAVYLCASSLREDGEQYFGPGTRLTVT.